This entry lists 6 T cell receptor beta chains sequenced from one sample in a study of blood T cell repertoires in COVID-19. Sequencing was performed with immunoSEQ multiplex PCR; in TCRdb, only in-frame clones are kept and a portion is missing. This sample has 60,000 or so clones, with more than 75% found just once. The sequenced material came from peripheral blood. These receptors came from a human donor in a cohort sampled during active COVID-19.

The chain couples TRBV18 to TRBJ2-6, with 9 bases that match TRBD1. This CDR3 contains 17 residues. Germline V lookup: CDR1 KGHSH, CDR2 LQKENI. Germline trimming cut 10 bases from V and 1 base from J; bases unmatched to any gene: 11. Here the CDR3 reads CATNYGQGLSGANVLTF. In DNA, the CDR3 is TGTGCCACCAATTACGGACAGGGGCTGTCTGGGGCCAACGTCCTGACTTTC.

V usage is TRBV5-1 and J usage is TRBJ2-1; perhaps TRBD2 as D (6 bases). The CDR3 contains 14 residues. V was trimmed by 4 bases and J by 5 bases, leaving 13 bases between them. In germline, CDR1 is SGHRS, CDR2 YFSETQ. In nucleotides, the CDR3 is TGCGCCAGCAGCCCCCGGGAGCCGGACAATGAGCAGTTCTTC. Residues: CASSPREPDNEQFF.

V is TRBV4-1 and J is TRBJ2-7, with 13 bases matching TRBD2. This CDR3 is built from 17 residues. Per the germline V gene, CDR1 is MGHRA and CDR2 is YSYEKL. Trimming took 3 bases from V and 6 from J; bases not matched to a gene: 11. CDR3 residues: CASSHPRGLAGETEQYV. CDR3 coding DNA: TGCGCCAGCAGCCATCCCCGCGGACTAGCGGGGGAAACCGAGCAGTACGTC.

The chain recombines TRBV4-1 with TRBJ2-5; TRBD2 agrees at 10 bases. This CDR3 is 16 amino acids long. Per germline, CDR1 MGHRA and CDR2 YSYEKL. V dropped 5 bases and J dropped 4; count of bases not matched to a gene: 10. The CDR3 DNA follows: TGCGCCAGCAGCTACCGAAGCGGGGGGGCGGCAGAGACCCAGTACTTC. It is translated as CASSYRSGGAAETQYF.

The rearrangement uses TRBV11-2 and TRBJ2-3; TRBD2 matches 7 bases. In germline, CDR1 is SGHAT, CDR2 FQNNGV. The CDR3 spans 15 residues. V was clipped by 2 bases and J by 1 base; unmatched bases: 3. The CDR3 reads CASSLQAGGTDTQYF. In DNA, the CDR3 is TGTGCCAGCAGCTTACAGGCGGGGGGCACAGATACGCAGTATTTT. Filled out from reference TRBV11-2 and TRBJ2-3, the complete variable domain reads EAGVAQSPRYKIIEKRQSVAFWCNPISGHATLYWYQQILGQGPKLLIQFQNNGVVDDSQLPKDRFSAERLKGVDSTLKIQPAKLEDSAVYLCASSLQAGGTDTQYFGPGTRLTVL.

This clone was detected only a few times. The chain recombines TRBV6-5 with TRBJ2-4; 7 positions agree with TRBD1. Germline V gives CDR1 MNHEY, CDR2 SVGAGI. V dropped 5 bases and J dropped 3; count of bases not matched to a gene: 4. The CDR3 consists of 14 residues. The CDR3 spells CASSQTGYKNIQYF. Here the CDR3 DNA reads TGTGCCAGCAGTCAGACAGGGTACAAAAACATTCAGTACTTC.